This TCR beta chain was observed in a study of T cell repertoires in cytomegalovirus infection. Study details: Well-studied HLA-B-restricted epitopes and recently identified HLA-C-restricted epitopes of CMV were both used in the study. CMV infection plus the matching HLA type was flagged by public TCR beta signatures. Study-level findings and limits: There were HLA-C-restricted CMV-specific TCR beta clonotypes dominating the ex vivo response. People with CMV and the relevant HLA were identified by cumulative public TCR beta family frequency.

With regard to this clonotype: Its antigen remains unknown.

TCRdb recomputed calls from the reads with MiXCR, one row per CDR3 protein. This sample has a few hundred thousand distinct CDR3 sequences, with roughly a fifth found just once. The J segment lost 2 bases and the V segment lost 3 bases, leaving 5 bases of the junction unmatched. This CDR3 is 15 amino acids long. From germline, CDR1 is KGHDR and CDR2 SFDVKD. This chain links TRBV24-1 with TRBJ2-5; 7 bases are shared with TRBD1. The clonotype was recovered from a human donor in good health (CMV status not recorded). Some clones in this sample may be carry-over from other donors' samples. Here the sequenced sample was cultured PBMCs, taken from culture after CMV antigen stimulation. CDR3 protein: CATSDTRTGQETQYF. The DNA for the CDR3 is TGTGCCACCAGTGATACAAGGACAGGTCAAGAGACCCAGTACTTC.